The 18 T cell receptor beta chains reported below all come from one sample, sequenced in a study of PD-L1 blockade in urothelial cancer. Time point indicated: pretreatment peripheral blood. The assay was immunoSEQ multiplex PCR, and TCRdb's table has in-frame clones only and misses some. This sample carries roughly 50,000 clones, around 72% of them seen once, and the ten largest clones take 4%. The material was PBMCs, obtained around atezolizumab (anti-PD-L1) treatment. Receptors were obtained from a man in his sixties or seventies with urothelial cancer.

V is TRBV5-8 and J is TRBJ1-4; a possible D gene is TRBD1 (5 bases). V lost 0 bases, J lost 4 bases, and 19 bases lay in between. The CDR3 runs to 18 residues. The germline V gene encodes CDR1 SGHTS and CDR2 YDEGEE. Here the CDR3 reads CASSLEFDGGRVNEKLFF. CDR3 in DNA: TGTGCCAGCAGCTTGGAATTTGACGGGGGACGAGTTAATGAAAAACTGTTTTTT.

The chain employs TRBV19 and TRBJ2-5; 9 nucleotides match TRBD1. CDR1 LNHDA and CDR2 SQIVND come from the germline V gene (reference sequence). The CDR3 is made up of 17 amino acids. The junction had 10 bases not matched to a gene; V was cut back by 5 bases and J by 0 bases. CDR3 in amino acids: CASSLGPTGGYQETQYF. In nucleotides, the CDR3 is TGTGCCAGTAGTTTAGGTCCGACAGGGGGGTACCAAGAGACCCAGTACTTC.

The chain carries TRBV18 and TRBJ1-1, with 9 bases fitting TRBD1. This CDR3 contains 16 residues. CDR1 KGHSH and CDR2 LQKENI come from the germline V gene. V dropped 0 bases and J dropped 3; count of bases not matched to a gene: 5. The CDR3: CASSPPGTGPYTEAFF. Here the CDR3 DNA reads TGTGCCAGCTCACCACCGGGGACAGGGCCGTACACTGAAGCTTTCTTT.

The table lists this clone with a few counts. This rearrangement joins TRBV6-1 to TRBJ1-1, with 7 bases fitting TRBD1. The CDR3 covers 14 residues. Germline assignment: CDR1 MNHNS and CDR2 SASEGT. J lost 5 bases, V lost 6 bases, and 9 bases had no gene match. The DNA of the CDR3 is TGTGCCAGCAGGCCGACAGGGACGAAGACTGAAGCTTTCTTT. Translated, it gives CASRPTGTKTEAFF.

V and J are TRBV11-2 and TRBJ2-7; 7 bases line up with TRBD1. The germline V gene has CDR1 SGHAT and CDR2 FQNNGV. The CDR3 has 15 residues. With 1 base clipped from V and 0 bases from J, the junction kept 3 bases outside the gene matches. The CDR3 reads CASSLAGQPSYEQYF. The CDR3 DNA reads TGTGCCAGCAGCTTAGCGGGACAGCCCTCCTACGAGCAGTACTTC.

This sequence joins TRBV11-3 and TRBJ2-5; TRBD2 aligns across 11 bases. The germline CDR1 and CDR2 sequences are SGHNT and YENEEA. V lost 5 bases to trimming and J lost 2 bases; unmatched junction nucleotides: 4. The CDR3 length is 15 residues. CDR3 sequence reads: CASSATSGAQETQYF. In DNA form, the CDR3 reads TGTGCCAGCAGCGCGACTAGCGGGGCGCAAGAGACCCAGTACTTC.

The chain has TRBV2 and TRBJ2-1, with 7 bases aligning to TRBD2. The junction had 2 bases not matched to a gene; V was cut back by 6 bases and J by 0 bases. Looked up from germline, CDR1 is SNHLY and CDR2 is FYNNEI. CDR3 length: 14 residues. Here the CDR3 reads CASRAGVSYNEQFF. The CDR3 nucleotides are TGTGCCAGCAGGGCGGGGGTCTCCTACAATGAGCAGTTCTTC.

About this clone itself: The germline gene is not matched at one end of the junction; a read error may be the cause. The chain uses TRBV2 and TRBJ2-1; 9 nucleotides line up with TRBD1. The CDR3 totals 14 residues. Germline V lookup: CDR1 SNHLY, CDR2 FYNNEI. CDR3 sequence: CASSEARRTGVALF. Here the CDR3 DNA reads TGTGCCAGCAGTGAAGCGAGACGGACAGGGGTGGCTCTCTTC.

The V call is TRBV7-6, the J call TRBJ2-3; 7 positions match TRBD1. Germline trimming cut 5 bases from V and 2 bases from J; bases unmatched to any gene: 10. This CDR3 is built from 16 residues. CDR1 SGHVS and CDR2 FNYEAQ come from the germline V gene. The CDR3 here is CASSLLAGTATDTQYF. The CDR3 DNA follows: TGTGCCAGCAGCCTTCTTGCCGGGACAGCCACAGATACGCAGTATTTT.

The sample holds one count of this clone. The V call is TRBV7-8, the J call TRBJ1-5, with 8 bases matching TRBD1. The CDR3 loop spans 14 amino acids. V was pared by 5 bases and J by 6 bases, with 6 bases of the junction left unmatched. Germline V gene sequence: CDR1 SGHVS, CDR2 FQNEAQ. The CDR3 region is CASSVGQGGQPQHF. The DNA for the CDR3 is TGTGCCAGCAGCGTCGGACAGGGCGGTCAGCCCCAGCATTTT.

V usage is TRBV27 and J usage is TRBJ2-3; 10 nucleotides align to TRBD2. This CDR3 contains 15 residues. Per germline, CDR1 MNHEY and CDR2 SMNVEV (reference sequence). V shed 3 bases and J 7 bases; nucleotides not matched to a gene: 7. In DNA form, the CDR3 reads TGTGCCAGCAGTTTGGAACTAGCGGGATTGTATACGCAGTATTTT. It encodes CASSLELAGLYTQYF.

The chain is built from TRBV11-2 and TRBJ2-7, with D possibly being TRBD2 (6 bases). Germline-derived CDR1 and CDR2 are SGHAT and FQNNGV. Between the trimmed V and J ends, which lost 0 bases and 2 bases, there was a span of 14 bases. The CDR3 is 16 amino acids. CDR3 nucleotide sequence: TGTGCCAGCAGCTTAGATCAAGGAGGGCGGGCCTACGAGCAGTACTTC. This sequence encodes CASSLDQGGRAYEQYF.

The CDR3 loop reads CASSLVPSSNTGELFF. The CDR3 region has the DNA TGCGCCAGCAGCTTGGTCCCGTCTTCGAACACCGGGGAGCTGTTTTTT. The rearrangement uses TRBV5-1 and TRBJ2-2; no clear D gene. V lost 0 bases, J lost 0 bases, and 9 bases lay in between. This CDR3 contains 16 residues. CDR1 SGHRS and CDR2 YFSETQ come from the germline V gene.

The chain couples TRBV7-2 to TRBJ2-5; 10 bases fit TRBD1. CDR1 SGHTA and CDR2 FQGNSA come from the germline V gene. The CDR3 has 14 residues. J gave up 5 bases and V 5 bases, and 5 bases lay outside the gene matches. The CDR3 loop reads CASSPDRGRETQYF. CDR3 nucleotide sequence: TGTGCCAGCAGCCCCGACAGGGGGCGGGAGACCCAGTACTTC. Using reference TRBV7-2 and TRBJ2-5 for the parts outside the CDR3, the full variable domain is GAGVSQSPSNKVTEKGKDVELRCDPISGHTALYWYRQSLGQGLEFLIYFQGNSAPDKSGLPSDRFSAERTGGSVSTLTIQRTQQEDSAVYLCASSPDRGRETQYFGPGTRLLVL.

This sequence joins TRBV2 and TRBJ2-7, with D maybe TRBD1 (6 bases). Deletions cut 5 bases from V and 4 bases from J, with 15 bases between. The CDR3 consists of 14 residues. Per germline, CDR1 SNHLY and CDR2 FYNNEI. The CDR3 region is CASSQGQGRYEQYF. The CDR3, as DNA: TGTGCCAGCAGTCAGGGTCAGGGGCGGTACGAGCAGTACTTC.

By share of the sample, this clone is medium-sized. CDR3 nucleotide sequence: TGTGCCAGCAGCTTAGGGGAGGGTCCATACTACGAGCAGTACTTC. Translating it yields CASSLGEGPYYEQYF. V and J are TRBV7-9 and TRBJ2-7, with 7 positions matching TRBD2. The CDR3 consists of 15 residues. V shed 1 base and J 3 bases; nucleotides not matched to a gene: 6. Germline-derived CDR1 and CDR2 are SEHNR and FQNEAQ (reference sequence).

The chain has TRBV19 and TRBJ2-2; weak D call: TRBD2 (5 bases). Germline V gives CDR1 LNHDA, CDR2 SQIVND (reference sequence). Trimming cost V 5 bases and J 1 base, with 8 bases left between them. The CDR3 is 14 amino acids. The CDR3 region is CASSLGRNTGELFF. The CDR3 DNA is TGTGCCAGTAGTTTGGGGAGGAACACCGGGGAGCTGTTTTTT. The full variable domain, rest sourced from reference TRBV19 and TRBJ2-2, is DGGITQSPKYLFRKEGQNVTLSCEQNLNHDAMYWYRQDPGQGLRLIYYSQIVNDFQKGDIAEGYSVSREKKESFPLTVTSAQKNPTAFYLCASSLGRNTGELFFGEGSRLTVL.

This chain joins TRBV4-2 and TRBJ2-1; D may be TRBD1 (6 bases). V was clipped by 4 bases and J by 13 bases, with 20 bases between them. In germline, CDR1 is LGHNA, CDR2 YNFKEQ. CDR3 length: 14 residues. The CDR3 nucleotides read TGTGCCAGCAGCCCCGAGGGGGTCAAAGGGCACCAGTTCTTC. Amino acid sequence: CASSPEGVKGHQFF.